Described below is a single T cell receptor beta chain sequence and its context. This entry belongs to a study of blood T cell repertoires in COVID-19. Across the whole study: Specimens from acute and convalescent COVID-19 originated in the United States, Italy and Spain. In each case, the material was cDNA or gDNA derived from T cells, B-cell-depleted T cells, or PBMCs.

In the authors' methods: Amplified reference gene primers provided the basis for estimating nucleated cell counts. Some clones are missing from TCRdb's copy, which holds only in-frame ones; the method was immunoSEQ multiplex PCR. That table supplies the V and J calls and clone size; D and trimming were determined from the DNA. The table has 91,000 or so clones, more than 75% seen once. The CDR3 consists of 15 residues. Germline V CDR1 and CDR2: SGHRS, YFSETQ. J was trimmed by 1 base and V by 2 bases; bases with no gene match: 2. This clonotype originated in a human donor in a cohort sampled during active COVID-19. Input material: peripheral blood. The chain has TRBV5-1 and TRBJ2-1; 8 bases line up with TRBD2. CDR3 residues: CASSLLAESYNEQFF. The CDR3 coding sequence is TGCGCCAGCAGCTTACTAGCGGAATCCTACAATGAGCAGTTCTTC.